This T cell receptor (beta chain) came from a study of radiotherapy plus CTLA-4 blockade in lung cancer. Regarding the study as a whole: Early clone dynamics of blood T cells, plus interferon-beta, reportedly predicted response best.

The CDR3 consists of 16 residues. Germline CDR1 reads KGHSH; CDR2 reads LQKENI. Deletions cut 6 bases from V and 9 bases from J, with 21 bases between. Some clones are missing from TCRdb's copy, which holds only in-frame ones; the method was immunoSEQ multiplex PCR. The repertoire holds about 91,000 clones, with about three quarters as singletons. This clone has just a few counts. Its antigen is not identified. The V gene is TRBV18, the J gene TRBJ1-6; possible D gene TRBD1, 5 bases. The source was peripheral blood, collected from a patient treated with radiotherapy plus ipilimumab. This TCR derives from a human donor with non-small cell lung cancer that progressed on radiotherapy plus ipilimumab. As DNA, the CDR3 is TGTGCCAGCTCCCCCTCCGGCAGGGAGCCTGCTTCACCCCTCCACTTT. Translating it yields CASSPSGREPASPLHF. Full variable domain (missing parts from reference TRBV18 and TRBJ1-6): NAGVMQNPRHLVRRRGQEARLRCSPMKGHSHVYWYRQLPEEGLKFMVYLQKENIIDESGMPKERFSAEFPKEGPSILRIQQVVRGDSAAYFCASSPSGREPASPLHFGNGTRLTVT.